The 8 T cell receptor beta chains below all came from one sample that was sequenced in a study of blood T cells in healthy people across ages. With a J-beta primer mix and a sample-barcoded 5' primer, a second PCR ran roughly 6 to 11 cycles. MiXCR was run by TCRdb on the 5' RACE reads, yielding one entry per CDR3 protein. The sample has roughly 1,500,000 distinct CDR3 sequences, 42% seen once. The sequencing sample was made of blood. Receptors were obtained from a woman aged 18-30 years in good health.

V usage is TRBV28 and J usage is TRBJ2-3; D is tentatively TRBD1 or TRBD2 (6 bases each). V was cut by 3 bases and J by 0 bases, with 16 bases left in between. Germline values: CDR1 MDHEN, CDR2 SYDVKM. The CDR3 extends over 17 amino acids. DNA for the CDR3: TGTGCCAGCAGTTTGAAAGGGGGGTCCCCTAGCACAGATACGCAGTATTTT. Amino acids: CASSLKGGSPSTDTQYF.

This clonotype has only a few counts. The chain carries TRBV27 and TRBJ2-7, with D perhaps matching TRBD2 (5 bases). The CDR3 loop spans 14 amino acids. Deletions cut 0 bases from V and 7 bases from J, with 13 bases between. Germline-derived CDR1 and CDR2 are MNHEY and SMNVEV (reference sequence). The CDR3 sequence: CASSLSAGSGEQYF. CDR3 sequence (DNA): TGTGCCAGCAGTTTATCCGCCGGATCGGGGGAGCAGTACTTC.

This clonotype was counted at least ten times. V usage is TRBV29-1 and J usage is TRBJ2-1; D remains ambiguous. The CDR3 length is 11 residues. Per germline, CDR1 SQVTM and CDR2 ANQGSEA. Trimming left V 6 bases short and J 2 bases short, with 5 bases between. The CDR3 DNA sequence: TGCAGCGTGGATACCTACAATGAGCAGTTCTTC. This codes for CSVDTYNEQFF.

Notes on this clonotype: The junction departs from germline at one end; a sequencing error may be responsible. The CDR3 DNA is TGTGCCAGCAGCCCCCGGACTAGCGAGGACCTCCGAGGCTACGATGAGCAGTTCTTC. Translated, it gives CASSPRTSEDLRGYDEQFF. The genes are TRBV7-6 and TRBJ2-1, with 9 bases aligning to TRBD2. This CDR3 is 19 amino acids long. Germline CDR1 is SGHVS and CDR2 is FNYEAQ. Combining the CDR3 with reference TRBV7-6 and TRBJ2-1 gives the whole variable domain GAGVSQSPRYKVTKRGQDVALRCDPISGHVSLYWYRQALGQGPEFLTYFNYEAQQDKSGLPNDRFSAERPEGSISTLTIQRTEQRDSAMYRCASSPRTSEDLRGYDEQFFGPGTRLTVL.

This clonotype appeared many times. The chain employs TRBV4-1 and TRBJ1-2; 8 nucleotides line up with TRBD1. CDR1 and CDR2 from the germline V gene are MGHRA and YSYEKL. CDR3 size: 21 residues. V lost 0 bases to trimming and J lost 1 base; unmatched junction nucleotides: 19. DNA for the CDR3: TGCGCCAGCAGCCAAGAGCTCCCCCGGCCAGGGGGCTACTTTAGTAACTATGGCTACACCTTC. This gives the protein CASSQELPRPGGYFSNYGYTF.

The genes are TRBV4-1 and TRBJ2-7; TRBD1 or TRBD2 may be the D gene (5 bases each). CDR1 is MGHRA, CDR2 YSYEKL, per germline. Trimming left V 4 bases short and J 0 bases short, with 16 bases between. This CDR3 has 16 amino acids. The CDR3 DNA sequence: TGCGCCAGCAGCCCGAGGTATGGGGACCCCTCCTACGAGCAGTACTTC. It codes for CASSPRYGDPSYEQYF.

The genes are TRBV6-5 and TRBJ2-1, with D perhaps matching TRBD1 or TRBD2 (5 bases each). Germline CDR1 MNHEY, CDR2 SVGAGI. The CDR3 is 16 amino acids. The V end lost 6 bases, the J end lost 1 base, and 16 bases lay between the germline ends. The DNA for the CDR3 is TGTGCCAGCAGGGAGGCTGGGGCTGAGTCCTACAATGAGCAGTTCTTC. It is translated as CASREAGAESYNEQFF.

This clonotype came up a few times. The rearrangement uses TRBV6-5 and TRBJ2-3; the D gene is possibly TRBD2 (7 bases). The CDR3 extends over 15 amino acids. V gave up 10 bases and J gave up 0 bases, with 17 bases separating them. The V gene's germline CDR1 is MNHEY and CDR2 SVGAGI. The CDR3 here is CAMGAGALSTDTQYF. The DNA of the CDR3 is TGTGCCATGGGGGCGGGGGCCCTTAGCACAGATACGCAGTATTTT.